These 18 T cell receptor beta chains were all obtained from the same sample, sequenced in a study of blood T cell repertoires in COVID-19. The table came from immunoSEQ multiplex PCR; TCRdb's copy has only in-frame clones and leaves some out. The table lists about 140,000 clones, roughly 80% of them singletons, with more than 8.5% in the top ten. Material for sequencing was peripheral blood. The receptors come from a woman between 50 and 59 years old with active or convalescent COVID-19.

This clone came up a few times. The J gene is TRBJ2-1, the V gene TRBV11-2; TRBD2 agrees at 8 bases. The V gene end was trimmed by 5 bases and the J gene end by 5 bases; junction bases not matched to a gene: 8. The germline gives CDR1 SGHAT, CDR2 FQNNGV. The CDR3 runs to 15 residues. The CDR3 nucleotides are TGTGCCAGCAGCCCAGGTGGGCGGGGGGACAATGAGCAGTTCTTC. It is translated as CASSPGGRGDNEQFF.

The chain joins TRBV7-3 to TRBJ1-2; weak D call: TRBD1 (5 bases). The CDR3 runs to 13 residues. CDR1 is SGHTA and CDR2 is FQGTGA in the germline V gene. The V end lost 4 bases, the J end lost 8 bases, and 14 bases lay between the germline ends. As DNA, the CDR3 is TGTGCCAGCAGCTCCGGCCCCGGGGGAGGCTACACCTTC. Protein sequence: CASSSGPGGGYTF.

V and J are TRBV19 and TRBJ1-1; D gene unclear. Trimming cost V 7 bases and J 4 bases, with 16 bases left between them. Germline V gene data show CDR1 as LNHDA and CDR2 as SQIVND (reference sequence). This CDR3 comprises 14 residues. The CDR3 DNA reads as TGTGCCAGTACATCCGGGTCCCTGGGCACTGAAGCTTTCTTT. Its translation is CASTSGSLGTEAFF.

Here the CDR3 reads CASSLPGQGLLGYTF. The CDR3 nucleotides read TGTGCCAGCAGCTTGCCGGGACAGGGGTTACTCGGCTACACCTTC. The V gene is TRBV7-9, the J gene TRBJ1-2, with 10 bases that match TRBD1. The CDR3 runs to 15 residues. With V trimmed by 3 bases and J by 8 bases, 9 bases remained unmatched. Germline assignment: CDR1 SEHNR and CDR2 FQNEAQ (reference sequence).

The chain uses TRBV3-1 (or the pseudogene TRBV3-2) and TRBJ2-3; D possibly corresponds to TRBD2 (5 bases). This CDR3 has 13 amino acids. Per germline, CDR1 LGHDT and CDR2 YNNKEL (reference sequence). V was pared by 1 base and J by 8 bases, with 10 bases between. CDR3 DNA: TGTGCCAGCAGCCAAGTTCGAGAGGGTACGCAGTATTTT. It translates to CASSQVREGTQYF.

This sequence joins TRBV6-2 or TRBV6-3 and TRBJ2-7, with D hard to call. Germline CDR1 reads MNHEY; CDR2 reads SVGEGT. The CDR3 has 12 residues. The V gene lost 4 bases and the J gene lost 1 base, with 5 bases spanning the gap. The CDR3 DNA sequence: TGTGCCAGCAGTTCAGAATCCTACGAGCAGTACTTC. This sequence encodes CASSSESYEQYF.

The V and J genes are TRBV7-9 and TRBJ2-5; TRBD1 might be the D (5 bases). V gave up 5 bases and J gave up 2 bases, with 15 bases separating them. The germline V gene encodes CDR1 SEHNR and CDR2 FQNEAQ (reference sequence). The CDR3 consists of 15 residues. This CDR3 reads CASSLSADRQETQYF. The CDR3 DNA reads TGTGCCAGCAGCCTCTCGGCCGACAGACAAGAGACCCAGTACTTC. Using reference TRBV7-9 and TRBJ2-5 for the parts outside the CDR3, the full variable domain is DTGVSQNPRHKITKRGQNVTFRCDPISEHNRLYWYRQTLGQGPEFLTYFQNEAQLEKSRLLSDRFSAERPKGSFSTLEIQRTEQGDSAMYLCASSLSADRQETQYFGPGTRLLVL.

In the case of this clone: The sample holds other DNA sequences that translate to the same CDR3. V is TRBV5-1 and J is TRBJ2-3; a possible D gene is TRBD2 (5 bases). The CDR3 extends over 15 amino acids. From germline, CDR1 is SGHRS and CDR2 YFSETQ. V dropped 0 bases and J dropped 1 base, with 9 bases sitting between them. This chain's CDR3 is CASSLAGIGTDTQYF. CDR3 nucleotides: TGCGCCAGCAGCTTGGCCGGGATAGGCACAGATACGCAGTATTTT.

V and J are TRBV29-1 and TRBJ1-5; 8 bases line up with TRBD1. The CDR3 has 15 residues. Looked up from germline, CDR1 is SQVTM and CDR2 is ANQGSEA. J lost 5 bases, V lost 6 bases, and 12 bases had no gene match. The CDR3 here is CSVADGTGRDQPQHF. The DNA of the CDR3 is TGCAGCGTAGCAGATGGGACAGGCCGCGATCAGCCCCAGCATTTT. Drawing the rest from reference TRBV29-1 and TRBJ1-5, the complete variable domain is SAVISQKPSRDICQRGTSLTIQCQVDSQVTMMFWYRQQPGQSLTLIATANQGSEATYESGFVIDKFPISRPNLTFSTLTVSNMSPEDSSIYLCSVADGTGRDQPQHFGDGTRLSIL.

The chain uses TRBV5-1 and TRBJ2-7; 9 bases match TRBD1. The CDR3 covers 14 residues. The J segment lost 2 bases and the V segment lost 5 bases, leaving 5 bases of the junction unmatched. Per germline, CDR1 SGHRS and CDR2 YFSETQ. The CDR3 sequence: CASSIRTGAYEQYF. The CDR3 bases are TGCGCCAGCAGTATTCGGACAGGGGCCTACGAGCAGTACTTC.

V usage is TRBV29-1 and J usage is TRBJ2-5, with 8 bases aligning to TRBD1. The CDR3 runs 14 residues. V lost 2 bases to trimming and J lost 1 base; unmatched junction nucleotides: 3. The germline V gene has CDR1 SQVTM and CDR2 ANQGSEA. The CDR3 sequence is CSVEHGTGQETQYF. The CDR3 coding sequence is TGCAGCGTTGAACACGGGACAGGCCAAGAGACCCAGTACTTC.

This clone was counted a few times. V usage is TRBV11-2 and J usage is TRBJ1-2; 12 bases line up with TRBD1. V lost 4 bases, J lost 7 bases, and 4 bases stayed unmatched. CDR3 length equals 14 residues. Germline V CDR1 and CDR2: SGHAT, FQNNGV. CDR3 residues: CASSSGQGASGYTF. The CDR3 coding sequence is TGTGCCAGCAGCTCGGGACAGGGGGCCAGTGGCTACACCTTC.

This chain uses TRBV30 with TRBJ2-7; D is ambiguous. V lost 5 bases and J lost 3, with 8 bases in between. Germline V gene sequence: CDR1 GTSNPN, CDR2 SVGIG (reference sequence). This CDR3 region has 11 residues. This CDR3 is CAWGRYYEQYF. In nucleotides, the CDR3 is TGTGCCTGGGGACGGTACTACGAGCAGTACTTC.

The chain employs TRBV15 and TRBJ1-3; D is possibly TRBD1 (5 bases). This CDR3 is built from 18 residues. V lost 3 bases to trimming and J lost 0 bases, with 18 bases between them. CDR1 and CDR2 (germline): LNHNV, YYDKDF (reference sequence). The CDR3, as DNA: TGTGCCACCAGCAGTAACCTGGGGCTACGGAGCTCTGGAAACACCATATATTTT. Translating gives CATSSNLGLRSSGNTIYF.

The V gene is TRBV9, the J gene TRBJ2-3; the D is unclear. CDR3 length: 12 residues. Trimming took 4 bases from V and 4 from J, leaving 7 bases between them. Germline V CDR1 and CDR2: SGDLS, YYNGEE. In nucleotides, the CDR3 is TGTGCCAGCAGCTCCCAGGCAGATACGCAGTATTTT. This encodes CASSSQADTQYF.

The chain is built from TRBV7-2 and TRBJ1-1; 7 bases map to TRBD1. The CDR3 consists of 14 residues. Per the germline V gene, CDR1 is SGHTA and CDR2 is FQGNSA. The J segment lost 4 bases and the V segment lost 2 bases, leaving 4 bases of the junction unmatched. The CDR3 region is CASSLTDRATEAFF. The DNA for the CDR3 is TGTGCCAGCAGCTTAACCGACAGGGCCACTGAAGCTTTCTTT.

The chain carries TRBV28 and TRBJ1-5; a possible D gene is TRBD1 (5 bases). The length of the CDR3 is 16 residues. Trimming cost V 3 bases and J 3 bases, with 15 bases left between them. Germline loops: CDR1 MDHEN, CDR2 SYDVKM. In nucleotides, the CDR3 is TGTGCCAGCAGTTTCCGGCAGGGAGGTTACAATCAGCCCCAGCATTTT. Translation gives CASSFRQGGYNQPQHF.

The genes are TRBV28 and TRBJ2-7; D is possibly TRBD1 (5 bases). This CDR3 spans 15 amino acids. The V gene's germline CDR1 is MDHEN and CDR2 SYDVKM. With 3 bases removed from V and 2 bases from J, the gap between germline ends came to 14 bases. In nucleotides, the CDR3 is TGTGCCAGCAGTTTCCTCCAGGGAAATCCCTACGAGCAGTACTTC. Translated: CASSFLQGNPYEQYF.